This record concerns one T cell receptor (beta chain) sequence. Its antigen is not known. A read error may account for a junction end that differs from germline. Only in-frame clones appear in the TCRdb table, and some are missing; sequencing was by immunoSEQ multiplex PCR. The data show 20,000 to 30,000 clones, about 75% seen once. Germline V gene lookup returns CDR1 SGHTA and CDR2 FQGTGA. This CDR3 has 13 residues. This sample stems from a study of radiotherapy plus CTLA-4 blockade in lung cancer. As for the study in general: Among patients, over 15% showed objective responses, and approximately 31% had disease control.

Study-level points and caveats: Reports identified early blood T cell clone dynamics, with interferon-beta, as the best response predictor.

The sequence was collected from a human donor with non-small cell lung cancer that progressed on radiotherapy plus ipilimumab. The V call is TRBV7-3, the J call TRBJ1-1, with 7 bases that match TRBD1. The starting material was peripheral blood, obtained from a patient treated with radiotherapy plus ipilimumab. In DNA form, the CDR3 reads TGTGCCAGCAGCCTAACGACAGGGCGTGAAGCTTTCTTT. Its translation is CASSLTTGREAFF. Filled out from reference TRBV7-3 and TRBJ1-1, the complete variable domain reads GAGVSQTPSNKVTEKGKYVELRCDPISGHTALYWYRQSLGQGPEFLIYFQGTGAADDSGLPNDRFFAVRPEGSVSTLKIQRTERGDSAVYLCASSLTTGREAFFGQGTRLTVV.